The next 2 T cell receptor beta chains were all read from a single sample in a study of control samples from healthy donors and cancer patients. The table came from immunoSEQ multiplex PCR; TCRdb's copy has only in-frame clones and leaves some out. The table shows 100,000 to 120,000 clones, with approximately 90% occurring only once. Sample: PBMCs. These receptors came from an older woman with lung cancer.

The chain is built from TRBV7-9 and TRBJ1-4; TRBD1 agrees at 8 bases. V lost 5 bases and J lost 5; bases outside the gene matches: 7. There are 15 residues in the CDR3. Germline V gives CDR1 SEHNR, CDR2 FQNEAQ (reference sequence). For the CDR3, the DNA is TGTGCCAGCAGCCCTCCAGGGGGCGTAAATGAAAAACTGTTTTTT. Amino acids: CASSPPGGVNEKLFF.

This chain uses TRBV4-1 with TRBJ2-7, with 10 bases lining up with TRBD2. V trimming: 3 bases; J trimming: 2 bases; junction bases outside the gene matches: 1. The germline CDR1 and CDR2 sequences are MGHRA and YSYEKL. The CDR3 spans 14 residues. The CDR3 DNA reads as TGCGCCAGCAGCCAGCTAGCGGGAGCCTACGAGCAGTACTTC. This encodes CASSQLAGAYEQYF.